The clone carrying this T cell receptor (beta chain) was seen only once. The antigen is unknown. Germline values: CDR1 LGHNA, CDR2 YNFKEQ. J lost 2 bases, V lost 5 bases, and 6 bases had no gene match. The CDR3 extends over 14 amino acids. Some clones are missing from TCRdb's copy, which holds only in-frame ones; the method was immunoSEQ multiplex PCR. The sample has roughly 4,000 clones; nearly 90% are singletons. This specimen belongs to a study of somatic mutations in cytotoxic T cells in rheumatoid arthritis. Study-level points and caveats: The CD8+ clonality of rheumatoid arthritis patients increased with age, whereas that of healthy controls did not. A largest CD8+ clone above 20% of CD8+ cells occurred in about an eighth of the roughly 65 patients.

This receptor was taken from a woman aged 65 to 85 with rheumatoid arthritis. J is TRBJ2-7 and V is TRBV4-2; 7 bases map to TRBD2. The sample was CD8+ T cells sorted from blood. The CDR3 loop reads CASSYSTSTYEQYF. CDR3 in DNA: TGTGCCAGCAGCTACTCGACTAGCACCTACGAGCAGTACTTC.